This TCR beta chain was observed in a study of blood T cell repertoires in COVID-19. Measured with immunoSEQ multiplex PCR; TCRdb has only the in-frame clones, and not every one. The sample shows 220,000 or so clones, about 83% of them seen only once. Germline CDR1 is MNHEY and CDR2 is SMNVEV (reference sequence). The V gene lost 7 bases and the J gene lost 4 bases, with 17 bases spanning the gap. CDR3 length: 15 residues. The sample comprised PBMCs or T cells enriched from blood (not recorded which). The TCR comes from a woman between 40 and 50 years old who had recovered from COVID-19. The chain couples TRBV27 to TRBJ2-1, with D perhaps TRBD2 (5 bases). This CDR3 reads CASTLTYPGYNEQFF. In DNA form, the CDR3 reads TGTGCCAGCACCCTGACTTATCCGGGGTACAATGAGCAGTTCTTC.